These T cell receptor beta chains were read from a single sample in a study of vaccination effects on CD4 cells after COVID-19. Data came from immunoSEQ multiplex PCR; TCRdb stores just in-frame clones and leaves some out. The repertoire holds about 22,000 clones, with almost 70% as singletons. These receptors have no identified antigens. This specimen consisted of CD4+ T cells from PBMCs cultured with SARS-CoV-2 spike peptides, obtained after COVID-19 vaccination. Every receptor here comes from a human donor who received a COVID-19 vaccine. The CDR3 runs from the conserved cysteine through the conserved F or W. Fields, in order: V gene, CDR3 protein.

V gene: TRBV7-8; CDR3 protein: CASSRGDSDNSPLHF
V gene: TRBV3-1/TRBV3-2; CDR3 protein: CASGTPWDTQYF
V gene: TRBV9; CDR3 protein: CASSVEGQSYEQYF
V gene: TRBV6-5; CDR3 protein: CASSYVWRKGGELFF
V gene: TRBV6-1; CDR3 protein: CASSENRDGRYGYTF
V gene: TRBV15; CDR3 protein: CATSPRSVFGYTF
V gene: TRBV19; CDR3 protein: CASSIARLGGNQPQHF
V gene: TRBV6-1; CDR3 protein: CASSGIVRAPNYGYTF
V gene: TRBV19; CDR3 protein: CATYILGEGGGGYTF
V gene: TRBV5-1; CDR3 protein: CASSDTGGVTEAFF
V gene: TRBV24-1; CDR3 protein: CATSEPRGTGTDETQYF
V gene: TRBV9; CDR3 protein: CASSPRTGGEGYTF
V gene: TRBV7-9; CDR3 protein: CASSLGQSNTEAFF
V gene: TRBV3-1/TRBV3-2; CDR3 protein: CASSQRGNTGELFF
V gene: TRBV30; CDR3 protein: CAWSVRGYEQYF
V gene: TRBV19; CDR3 protein: CTPSLAGSTPNMNTGELFF
V gene: TRBV6-4; CDR3 protein: CASSDFGTGLTDTQYF
V gene: TRBV9; CDR3 protein: CASSVSPAQRGGWHEQFF
V gene: TRBV4-1; CDR3 protein: CASLCPGGESNYGYTF
V gene: TRBV4-1; CDR3 protein: CASSSRTGSYGYTF
V gene: TRBV7-9; CDR3 protein: CASSLGGTSGVYNEQFF
V gene: TRBV9; CDR3 protein: CASSVGWRSSTDTQYF
V gene: TRBV27; CDR3 protein: CASSFAGTGETQYF
V gene: TRBV7-9; CDR3 protein: CASSLDLGVQTQYF
V gene: TRBV5-1; CDR3 protein: CASSLELGPEQYF
V gene: TRBV5-5; CDR3 protein: CASSIPGNQPQHF
V gene: TRBV10-3; CDR3 protein: CAISVRQDDGYTF
V gene: TRBV7-2; CDR3 protein: CASSRGQGGTGELFF
V gene: TRBV6-5; CDR3 protein: CASGGRWTNTEAFF
V gene: TRBV25-1; CDR3 protein: CASSELGGGPTSYGYTF
V gene: TRBV4-1; CDR3 protein: CASSQTPGHNTDTQYF
V gene: TRBV19; CDR3 protein: CASSIDRGGDPGANVLTF
V gene: TRBV10-1; CDR3 protein: CASLSGHPYF
V gene: TRBV6-4; CDR3 protein: CASRRDPTTEAFF
V gene: TRBV7-9; CDR3 protein: CASSGGSNSPLHF
V gene: TRBV5-4; CDR3 protein: CASSLRGRAMNTEAFF
V gene: TRBV7-6; CDR3 protein: CASSFLASGLREQYF
V gene: TRBV9; CDR3 protein: CASRFTGTSNGGEQFF
V gene: TRBV7-2; CDR3 protein: CASSLGTGAQGTEAFF
V gene: TRBV11-2; CDR3 protein: CASRRTSGRGNEQFF
V gene: TRBV3-1/TRBV3-2; CDR3 protein: CASSRANNEKLFF
V gene: TRBV7-9; CDR3 protein: CASSIGLGWDEQYF
V gene: TRBV19; CDR3 protein: CASSLRGINTQYF
V gene: TRBV2; CDR3 protein: CASSEIQLDGYTF
V gene: TRBV11-3; CDR3 protein: CASSLPREETQYF
V gene: TRBV6-2/TRBV6-3; CDR3 protein: CASSYPQGRWNSNQPQHF
V gene: TRBV10-2; CDR3 protein: CASSPNGQGVGEQYF
V gene: TRBV2; CDR3 protein: CASSEQGISNQPQHF
V gene: TRBV11-2; CDR3 protein: CASSLDPGGYEQYF
V gene: TRBV6-6; CDR3 protein: CASGNGGRGTGELFF
V gene: TRBV30; CDR3 protein: CAWTFQTGYTEAFF